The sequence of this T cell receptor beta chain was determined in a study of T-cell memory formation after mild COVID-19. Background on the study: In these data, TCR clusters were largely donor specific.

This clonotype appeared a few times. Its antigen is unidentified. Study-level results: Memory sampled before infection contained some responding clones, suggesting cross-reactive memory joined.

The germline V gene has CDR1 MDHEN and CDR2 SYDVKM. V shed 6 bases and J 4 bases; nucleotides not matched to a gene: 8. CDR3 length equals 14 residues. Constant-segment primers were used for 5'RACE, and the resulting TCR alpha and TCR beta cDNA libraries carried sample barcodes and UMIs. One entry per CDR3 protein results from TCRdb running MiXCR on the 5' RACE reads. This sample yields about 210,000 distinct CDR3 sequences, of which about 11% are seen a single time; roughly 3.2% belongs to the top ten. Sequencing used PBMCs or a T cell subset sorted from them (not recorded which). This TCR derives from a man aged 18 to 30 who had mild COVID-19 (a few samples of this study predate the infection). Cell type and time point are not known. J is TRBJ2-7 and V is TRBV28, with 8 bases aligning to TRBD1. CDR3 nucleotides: TGTGCCAGCAGAAAAAGACAGGGGCCATACGAGCAGTACGTC. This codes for CASRKRQGPYEQYV.